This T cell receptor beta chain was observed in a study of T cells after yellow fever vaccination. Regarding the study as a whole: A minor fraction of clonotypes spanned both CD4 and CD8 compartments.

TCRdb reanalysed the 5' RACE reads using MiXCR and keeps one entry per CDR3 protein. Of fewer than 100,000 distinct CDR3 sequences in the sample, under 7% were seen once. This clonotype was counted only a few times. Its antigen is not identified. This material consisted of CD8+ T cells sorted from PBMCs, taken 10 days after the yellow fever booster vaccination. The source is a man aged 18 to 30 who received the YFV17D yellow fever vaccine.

As DNA, the CDR3 is TGTGCCAGCAGCTTAGCTGTACAGCACAACACCGGGGAGCTGTTTTTT. It encodes CASSLAVQHNTGELFF. The chain is built from TRBV7-9 and TRBJ2-2; the D is unclear. Trimming removed 0 bases at V and 2 bases at J, with 10 bases between. This CDR3 spans 16 amino acids. Germline values: CDR1 SEHNR, CDR2 FQNEAQ (reference sequence).